A single sample is the source of the 13 T cell receptor beta chains below, sequenced in a study of regulatory T cells in long-lasting Graves disease. As for time point: newly diagnosed GD, antithyroid drugs for less than 3 months. The TCR library was made from RNA extracted from PBMCs. According to the study, TCR beta libraries were built with iRepertoire HTBI primers and CDR3-region Arm-PCR. MiXCR was run by TCRdb on the multiplex PCR reads, yielding one entry per CDR3 protein. The data show around 400,000 distinct CDR3 sequences, about 11% seen once. The same data also contributed to another study, on T cells in Graves' hyperthyroidism and ophthalmopathy.

Sequenced here: peripheral blood mononuclear cells (PBMCs), sampled at new diagnosis, from a patient treated with antithyroid drugs. The receptors were gathered from a woman aged 18-35 years with Graves disease.

The chain carries TRBV4-1 and TRBJ1-5, with TRBD1 matching over 7 bases. From germline, CDR1 is MGHRA and CDR2 YSYEKL. CDR3 size: 15 residues. V shed 3 bases, J shed 10 bases, and the junction held 12 bases outside the gene matches. CDR3 DNA: TGCGCCAGCAGCCAGGGACAGCCTGGCGGGGGTCCCCAGCATTTT. This codes for CASSQGQPGGGPQHF.

This clonotype was seen ten or more times. The chain links TRBV14 to TRBJ1-1; D gene ambiguous. CDR3 length: 14 amino acids. Between the trimmed V and J ends, which lost 3 bases and 0 bases, there was a span of 8 bases. Germline V CDR1 and CDR2: SGHDN, FVKESK. For the CDR3, the DNA is TGTGCCAGCAGCCACCTCAATCTGAACACTGAAGCTTTCTTT. This sequence encodes CASSHLNLNTEAFF.

A remark on this clonotype: Compared with germline, one end of the junction differs, possibly owing to a read error. The rearrangement joins TRBV20-1 to TRBJ2-2; D tentatively fits TRBD1 or TRBD2 (5 bases each). Germline values: CDR1 DFQATT, CDR2 SNEGSKA (reference sequence). The CDR3 totals 16 residues. Here the CDR3 reads CSTSSRKADNAGELFF. In nucleotides, the CDR3 is TGCAGTACTAGTAGTAGAAAAGCGGACAACGCCGGGGAGCTGTTTTTT.

There are many counts of this clonotype. The rearrangement links TRBV2 to TRBJ1-5; D is possibly TRBD1 (6 bases). Germline V gene lookup returns CDR1 SNHLY and CDR2 FYNNEI. Between the trimmed V and J ends, which lost 4 bases and 3 bases, there was a span of 7 bases. The CDR3 has 13 residues. The CDR3 sequence is CASSGQVNQPQHF. CDR3 nucleotides: TGTGCCAGCAGTGGACAGGTCAATCAGCCCCAGCATTTT.

This chain links TRBV12-5 with TRBJ1-2, with D uncertain. Germline assignment: CDR1 LGHNT and CDR2 FRNRAP. The CDR3 is made up of 18 amino acids. V was cut by 0 bases and J by 0 bases, with 17 bases left in between. CDR3 protein: CASGLVVGPGTPNYGYTF. Written as DNA, the CDR3 is TGTGCTAGTGGTTTGGTAGTAGGTCCCGGAACACCTAACTATGGCTACACCTTC.

This clonotype has ten or more counts. This CDR3 reads CASSLVQANTEAFF. The DNA of the CDR3 is TGCGCCAGCAGCTTGGTGCAGGCGAACACTGAAGCTTTCTTT. The V gene is TRBV5-1, the J gene TRBJ1-1; D is undetermined. The CDR3 covers 14 residues. V was trimmed by 0 bases and J by 1 base, leaving 7 bases between them. Germline CDR1 and CDR2: SGHRS and YFSETQ.

This clonotype has at least ten counts. The V and J genes are TRBV30 and TRBJ2-5, with 8 nucleotides matching TRBD1. This CDR3 comprises 13 residues. The V gene end was trimmed by 3 bases and the J gene end by 5 bases; junction bases not matched to a gene: 5. Germline V gene lookup returns CDR1 GTSNPN and CDR2 SVGIG (reference sequence). The CDR3 region has the DNA TGTGCCTGGAGCCGAGGACAGGGCGAGACCCAGTACTTC. Translation gives CAWSRGQGETQYF.

The chain is built from TRBV27 and TRBJ1-1; TRBD1 matches 7 bases. This CDR3 has 15 residues. Looked up from germline, CDR1 is MNHEY and CDR2 is SMNVEV (reference sequence). V shed 5 bases and J 3 bases; nucleotides not matched to a gene: 9. Here the CDR3 DNA reads TGTGCCAGCAGTGACCGACAGGGAAGCGACACTGAAGCTTTCTTT. This encodes CASSDRQGSDTEAFF.

This clonotype was seen many times. The V call is TRBV20-1, the J call TRBJ1-4; TRBD1 aligns across 7 bases. The ends lost 5 bases at V and 8 bases at J; junction bases unmatched: 8. The CDR3 totals 13 residues. Germline CDR1 and CDR2: DFQATT and SNEGSKA (reference sequence). The CDR3 reads CSAQRGQGEKLFF. CDR3 DNA: TGCAGTGCTCAAAGGGGGCAAGGGGAAAAACTGTTTTTT.

In DNA, the CDR3 is TGTGCCAGCACCACGCCTGGGACTAGCCGTGAGCAGTTCTTC. Protein: CASTTPGTSREQFF. V gene TRBV19 combines with J gene TRBJ2-5; TRBD2 aligns across 9 bases. The J call could be wrong; TRBJ2-1 is a better fit for the DNA end. The CDR3 contains 14 residues. Germline V gene lookup returns CDR1 LNHDA and CDR2 SQIVND (reference sequence).

Only a few counts were recorded for this clonotype. The chain joins TRBV19 to TRBJ1-2, with D unclear. From germline, CDR1 is LNHDA and CDR2 SQIVND (reference sequence). Trimming pared 7 bases from V and 4 bases from J, leaving 16 bases between. This CDR3 contains 14 residues. The CDR3 DNA follows: TGTGCCAGTACCAGCGGTGCAGTTGGCTATGGCTACACCTTC. Translated, it gives CASTSGAVGYGYTF.

This clonotype was counted many times. The rearrangement uses TRBV28 and TRBJ2-1; 7 bases agree with TRBD2. Germline V CDR1 and CDR2: MDHEN, SYDVKM. V was pared by 3 bases and J by 14 bases, with 7 bases of the junction left unmatched. The CDR3 spans 12 residues. The CDR3, as DNA: TGTGCCAGCAGTTTCCGTCGGGAGGTGGAGTTCTTC. Protein product: CASSFRREVEFF.

This clonotype occurred many times. The chain has TRBV9 and TRBJ2-1, with 8 bases matching TRBD2. Germline trimming cut 0 bases from V and 6 bases from J; bases unmatched to any gene: 8. There are 16 residues in the CDR3. The germline V gene has CDR1 SGDLS and CDR2 YYNGEE. CDR3 region: CASSVAGGRLSNEQFF. The CDR3 nucleotides read TGTGCCAGCAGCGTAGCGGGGGGGCGACTATCCAATGAGCAGTTCTTC.